Sequencing of this T cell receptor beta chain was carried out in a study of shared clonotypes between healthy human individuals. Findings of the study overall: Clonotype sharing among donors, it was expected, would be affected by sequencing depth. Estimated clonotype richness was generally higher in naive than memory subsets. A limitation of the genetic and exposure-history diversity represented arose from few donors.

Naive CD8 populations comprised CD45RO-negative cells positively selected for CCR7, excluding terminally differentiated effector memory CD45RA+ cells. All donors qualified as healthy HIV-negative adults and had experienced no recent acute infections or vaccinations. Clones were sequenced by immunoSEQ multiplex PCR, and TCRdb holds only the in-frame ones, with some missing. The data hold around 580,000 clones, with 98% observed a single time. As regards this clone: What it binds is not known.

The CDR3 extends over 17 amino acids. The sequence derives from a man younger than 45 in good health. The chain combines TRBV21-1 with TRBJ2-7. TRBV21-1 counts as a pseudogene. The sequenced sample consisted of naive CD8+ T cells sorted from blood. In DNA, the CDR3 is TGTGCCAGCAGCTGCGGTGGTTTGCAACAGGAGGTTTACGAGCAGTACTTC. Translating gives CASSCGGLQQEVYEQYF.